This T cell receptor (beta chain) was identified during a study of T cells in Graves' hyperthyroidism and ophthalmopathy. Study-level points and caveats: Blood held most thyroid clonotypes expanded above 0.001 frequency.

The V gene's germline CDR1 is ENHRY and CDR2 SYGVKD. The CDR3 contains 15 residues. With 5 bases clipped from V and 3 bases from J, the junction kept 7 bases outside the gene matches. Regions amplified from RNA transcripts were the TCR beta CDR3 regions. An initial round of RT-PCR targeting the TCR CDR3 relied on the HTBI primer set. TCRdb itself ran the multiplex PCR reads through MiXCR, one entry per CDR3 protein. The sample lists 470,000 or so distinct CDR3 sequences; less than 25% were seen once. Clinical symptoms, serum thyroxine and TRAb, thyroid ultrasound and orbital computed tomography together formed the diagnostic basis. On this clonotype: The antigen is undetermined.

The V call is TRBV10-3, the J call TRBJ2-5, with 9 positions matching TRBD2. The source material was blood. The source of this sequence is a man aged 18 to 29 with Graves' hyperthyroidism. The CDR3 DNA follows: TGTGCCATCAGTAAAGGAGCGGGGGGAGAAGAGACCCAGTACTTC. This sequence encodes CAISKGAGGEETQYF.